This paragraph covers one T cell receptor beta chain sequence. Its specificity is not known. This sample was included in a study of graft-versus-host responses after intestinal transplantation. Background on the study: The whole recipient group had anti-thymocyte globulin induction followed by tacrolimus and steroids for two to three years.

The V gene lost 8 bases and the J gene lost 4 bases, with 17 bases spanning the gap. The V gene's germline CDR1 is SNHLY and CDR2 FYNNEI. There are 14 residues in the CDR3. Measured with immunoSEQ multiplex PCR; TCRdb has only the in-frame clones, and not every one. This sample has approximately 92,000 clones, with 90% to 95% found just once. Study-level findings and limits: Early post-transplant HvG declines were associated with peak circulating GvH clone levels. Recipient marrow harbored GvH clones, some of which surfaced first in ileum or blood.

The chain employs TRBV2 and TRBJ1-1; TRBD1 might be the D (6 bases). The receptor's source is a human donor who received an intestinal transplant. Here the sequenced sample was unstimulated CD8+ T cells sorted from spleen or lymph node cells, taken before intestinal transplant. The CDR3 bases are TGTGCCAGCGCCACAGGGCTTTTGTCCACTGAAGCTTTCTTT. It is translated as CASATGLLSTEAFF.